Listed below are T cell receptor beta chains from one sample, sequenced in a study of T-cell reconstitution after alpha-beta-depleted transplantation in children. One entry per CDR3 protein, called by TCRdb with MiXCR from the PCR reads. The repertoire has about 260,000 distinct CDR3 sequences, under 14% of them found once; the top ten carry roughly a quarter. This sample comprised peripheral blood, obtained 180 days after TCRalphabeta/CD19-depleted stem cell transplant. The receptors were gathered from a male patient between 2 and 10 years old who had a stem cell transplant for chronic granulomatous disease, so the T cells may come from the graft donor. Both conserved end residues are part of each CDR3. The D gene is left open where the match is weak. Clone size is stated in some rows and not others, as once, few, many or a class when expanded.

>NA|TRBV5-1|many|TRBJ2-3
CASSPVRGDTQYF
TGCGCCAGCAGCCCTGTAAGAGGAGATACGCAGTATTTT
>TRBD2|TRBV5-1|many|TRBJ2-1
CASSGGGNYNEQFF
TGCGCCAGCAGCGGCGGGGGGAACTACAATGAGCAGTTCTTC
>NA|TRBV5-1|many|TRBJ2-7
CASSSFGSSYEQYF
TGCGCCAGCAGCTCCTTCGGGAGCTCCTACGAGCAGTACTTC
>TRBD2|TRBV20-1|many|TRBJ2-5
CSATGTSGRARETQYF
TGCAGTGCTACCGGGACTAGCGGGAGGGCCCGGGAGACCCAGTACTTC
>NA|TRBV27|many|TRBJ1-1
CASSLGQRTEAFF
TGTGCCAGCAGTTTAGGACAGCGGACTGAAGCTTTCTTT
>TRBD2|TRBV12-3/TRBV12-4|many|TRBJ2-1
CASSLYAGDEQFF
TGTGCCAGCAGTTTATATGCGGGGGACGAGCAGTTCTTC
>NA|TRBV12-3/TRBV12-4|few|TRBJ1-5
CASSLGREFNQPQHF
TGTGCCAGCAGTTTAGGCAGAGAATTCAATCAGCCCCAGCATTTT
>NA|TRBV6-1|many|TRBJ2-1
CASGRARYNEQFF
TGTGCCAGCGGCCGGGCTAGATACAATGAGCAGTTCTTC
>TRBD1|TRBV20-1|many|TRBJ2-7
CSARDGDRGYEQYF
TGCAGTGCTAGAGATGGGGACAGGGGTTACGAGCAGTACTTC
>TRBD2|TRBV7-6|many|TRBJ2-1
CASSQVELAGGRGQFF
TGTGCCAGCAGCCAAGTAGAACTAGCGGGAGGGAGGGGGCAGTTCTTC
>TRBD2|TRBV29-1|many|TRBJ2-1
CSVGTSGKYNEQFF
TGCAGCGTTGGGACTAGCGGGAAGTACAATGAGCAGTTCTTC
>NA|TRBV27|NA|TRBJ2-7
CASSSGLEYEQYF
TGTGCCAGCAGTTCCGGATTAGAGTACGAGCAGTACTTC
>NA|TRBV5-1|many|TRBJ1-1
CASSLPLPNTEAFF
TGCGCCAGCAGCTTACCACTCCCGAACACTGAAGCTTTCTTT
>TRBD1|TRBV11-2|once|TRBJ2-2
CASRRTGATGVLFF
TGTGCCAGCAGAAGGACAGGAGCCACAGGGGTGCTGTTTTTT
>NA|TRBV29-1|many|TRBJ2-5
CSVSKGWLRAEETQYF
TGCAGCGTTTCCAAGGGGTGGCTTCGGGCCGAAGAGACCCAGTACTTC